This T cell receptor (beta chain) was identified during a study of T cell responses to AZD1222 COVID-19 vaccine. Overall study findings and caveats: Of spike-specific TCRs, nearly half reportedly target regions left unmutated in variants. Baseline seropositivity characterized only a handful of AZD1222 recipients.

Germline-derived CDR1 and CDR2 are MNHEY and SVGAGI. The CDR3 runs 14 residues. Trimming cost V 6 bases and J 15 bases, with 23 bases left between them. TCRdb's copy holds only in-frame clones and misses some; the assay was immunoSEQ multiplex PCR. Of 250,000 to 300,000 clones in the sample, around 93% were seen once. This clone appeared a few times. Antigen specificity is unknown. The rearrangement uses TRBV6-5 and TRBJ1-4, with D perhaps matching TRBD1 (6 bases). The sequencing used peripheral blood, collected 28 days after the second AZD1222 dose. The sequence was obtained from an adult who received the AZD1222 COVID-19 vaccine. This CDR3 reads CASRPGGNRETVFF. The CDR3 DNA follows: TGTGCCAGCAGACCCGGCGGAAACAGGGAAACGGTGTTTTTT.